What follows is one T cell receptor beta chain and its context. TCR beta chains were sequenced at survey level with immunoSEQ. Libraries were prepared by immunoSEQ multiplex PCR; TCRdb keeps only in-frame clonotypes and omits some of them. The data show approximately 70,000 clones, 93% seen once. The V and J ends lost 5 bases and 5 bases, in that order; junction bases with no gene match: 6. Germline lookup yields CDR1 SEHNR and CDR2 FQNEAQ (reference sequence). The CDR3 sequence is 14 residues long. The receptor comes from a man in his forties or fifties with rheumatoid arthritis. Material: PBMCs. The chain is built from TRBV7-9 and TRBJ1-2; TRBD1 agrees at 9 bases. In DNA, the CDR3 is TGTGCCAGCAGCCTATTACAGGGGGCGTATGGCTACACCTTC. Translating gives CASSLLQGAYGYTF.